This TCR beta chain was captured in a study of CD8+CD57+ T cells in acquired aplastic anemia. Whole-study context: When averaged, DNA from sorted CD4+ and CD8+ cells came to 3 to 4 ug. Healthy-donor CD4+ cells averaged about 11 million reads. Study-level findings and limits: Overlap between patients and controls comprised about 28 CD8+ CDR3 sequences. Controls and patients did not differ significantly in CD8+ Simpson's diversity.

For CDR3 and TCR beta VDJ profiling, genomic DNA was the template used. TCRdb fed the reads into MiXCR, producing one record per CDR3 protein. This table has about 190,000 distinct CDR3 sequences, approximately 49% appearing once. The CDR3 has 14 amino acids, counting both end residues. Germline V gene lookup returns CDR1 DFQATT and CDR2 SNEGSKA (reference sequence). Comments on this clonotype: The antigen remains unidentified. The CDR3 does not end in the conserved phenylalanine or tryptophan, so this is likely a read error. The DNA is left out, because the CDR3 cannot be placed on it with certainty; the CDR3 is given as TCRdb lists it.

The J gene is TRBJ2-7, the V gene TRBV20-1; TRBD1 reflects the table's D call only, with no check against the DNA. The sequencing input was sorted CD4+, CD8+, or CD8+CD57+ T cells (not recorded which) from PBMCs. This sequence originates from a human donor in good health, serving as a control. The CDR3 loop reads CSARRQSSSYEQHL.